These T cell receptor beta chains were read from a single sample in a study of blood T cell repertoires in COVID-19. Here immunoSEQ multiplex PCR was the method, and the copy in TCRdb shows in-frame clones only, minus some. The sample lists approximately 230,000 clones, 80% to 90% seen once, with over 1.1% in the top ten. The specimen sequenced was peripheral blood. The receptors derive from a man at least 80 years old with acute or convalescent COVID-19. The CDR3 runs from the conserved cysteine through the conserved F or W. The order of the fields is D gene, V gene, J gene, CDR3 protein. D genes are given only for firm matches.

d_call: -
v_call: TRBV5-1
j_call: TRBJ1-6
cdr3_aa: CASSLQANNSPLHF

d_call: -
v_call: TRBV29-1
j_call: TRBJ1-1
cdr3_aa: CSGTTGPYGTEAFF

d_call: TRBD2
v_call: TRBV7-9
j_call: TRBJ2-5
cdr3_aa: CASSLGAAGRSETQYF

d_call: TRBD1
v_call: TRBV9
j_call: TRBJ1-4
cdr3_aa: CASSVTGAGEKLFF

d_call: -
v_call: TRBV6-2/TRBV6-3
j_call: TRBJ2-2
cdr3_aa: CASSSGLTGELFF

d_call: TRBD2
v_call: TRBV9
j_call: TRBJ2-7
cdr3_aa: CASSRTSEPYEQYF

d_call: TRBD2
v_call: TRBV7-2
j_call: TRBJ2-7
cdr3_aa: CASSFSTSGPHEQYF

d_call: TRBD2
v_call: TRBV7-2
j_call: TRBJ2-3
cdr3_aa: CASSSLPGGGSTDTQYF

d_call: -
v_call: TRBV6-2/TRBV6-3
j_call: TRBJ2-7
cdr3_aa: CASSSPVPTGEQYF

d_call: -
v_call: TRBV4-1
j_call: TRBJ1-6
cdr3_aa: CASSQPTTGLDSPLHF

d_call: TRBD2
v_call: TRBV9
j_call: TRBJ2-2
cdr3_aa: CASSVPSSGLGAGELFF

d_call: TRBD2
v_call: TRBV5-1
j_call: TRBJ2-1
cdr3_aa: CASSLGGLAGNNEQFF

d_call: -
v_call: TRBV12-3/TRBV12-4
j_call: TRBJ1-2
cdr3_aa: CASSLTANYGYTF

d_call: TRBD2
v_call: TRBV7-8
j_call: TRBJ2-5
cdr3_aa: CASSRAGGPGETQYF

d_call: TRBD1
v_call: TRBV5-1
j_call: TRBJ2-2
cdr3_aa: CASTLTGGWSGELFF

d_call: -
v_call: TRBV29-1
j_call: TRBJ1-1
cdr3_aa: CSVRQMNTEAFF

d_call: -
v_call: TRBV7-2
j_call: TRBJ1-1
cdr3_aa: CASSLDRTMNTEAFF

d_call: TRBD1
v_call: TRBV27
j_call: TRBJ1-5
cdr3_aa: CASSFIRDRDQPQHF

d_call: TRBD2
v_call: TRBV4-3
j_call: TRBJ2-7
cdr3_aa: CASSPTWGGSLHEQYF

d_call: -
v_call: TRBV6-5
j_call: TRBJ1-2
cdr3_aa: CASSYSAEGSNYGYTF

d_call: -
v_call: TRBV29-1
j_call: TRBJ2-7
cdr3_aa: CSVADSVATYEQYF

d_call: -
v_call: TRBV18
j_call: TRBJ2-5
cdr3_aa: CASSLRDTLQETQYF

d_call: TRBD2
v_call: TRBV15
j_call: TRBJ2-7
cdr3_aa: CATSPRGAGVGYEQYF

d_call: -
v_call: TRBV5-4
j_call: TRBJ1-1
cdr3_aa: CASSLATLDTEAFF

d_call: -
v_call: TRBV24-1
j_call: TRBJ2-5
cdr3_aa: CATSDLARGQETQYF

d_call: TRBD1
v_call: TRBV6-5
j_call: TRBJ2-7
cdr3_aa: CAILTGPYEQYF

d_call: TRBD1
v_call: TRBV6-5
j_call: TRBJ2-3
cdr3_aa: CASRPGQGRGYTQYF

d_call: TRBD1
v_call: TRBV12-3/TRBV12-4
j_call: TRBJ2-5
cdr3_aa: CASSRQGQETQYF

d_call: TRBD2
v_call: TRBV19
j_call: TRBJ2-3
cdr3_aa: CATRRTSIFRDTQYF

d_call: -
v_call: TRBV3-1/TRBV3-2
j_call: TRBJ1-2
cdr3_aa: CASSSSGARDVYGYTF